These 24 T cell receptor beta chains originate from one sample sequenced in a study of CD8+ T cells in alopecia areata (dated by TCRdb to between 2018 and 2020). Library generation was performed with the immunoSEQ multiplex PCR assay. To provide template for TCR sequencing, every sample had RNA extracted and reverse transcribed into cDNA. TCRdb took this table from immuneACCESS and kept in-frame rearrangements with V and J called. Such tables lack part of the clones; where checked against another copy, unresolved V genes explain under half of the gap, and the rest is unexplained. The sample table records tens of thousands of clones; 55% to 65% of these occur just once. The ten biggest clones cover roughly a sixth of the sample. The intended sense of this specimen's time point label: baseline before oral tofacitinib. Material: CD8+ T cells sorted from blood, obtained at week 0. All receptors derive from a human donor with alopecia areata.

The chain combines TRBV6-1 with TRBJ2-5; perhaps TRBD2 as D (5 bases). The CDR3 has 13 amino acids. From germline, CDR1 is MNHNS and CDR2 SASEGT. The V and J ends lost 5 bases and 1 base respectively, with 8 bases between them. The CDR3 here is CASSPGTQETQYF. DNA of the CDR3: TGTGCCAGCAGTCCGGGAACCCAAGAGACCCAGTACTTC.

The V and J genes are TRBV5-1 and TRBJ1-2; 8 positions agree with TRBD1. The CDR3 is 16 residues long. Per the germline V gene, CDR1 is SGHRS and CDR2 is YFSETQ. The V segment lost 3 bases and the J segment 4 bases; nucleotides outside the gene matches: 11. The CDR3 DNA sequence: TGCGCCAGCAGCTCTATCCCCCGACAGGGGTCCTATGGCTACACCTTC. Encoded protein: CASSSIPRQGSYGYTF.

This rearrangement joins TRBV4-1 to TRBJ2-2, with a tentative D call TRBD1 (7 bases). Deletions cut 4 bases from V and 2 bases from J, with 14 bases between. The germline CDR1 and CDR2 sequences are MGHRA and YSYEKL. This CDR3 has 16 amino acids. The CDR3 sequence is CASSLHRGLNTGELFF. The CDR3 DNA follows: TGCGCCAGCAGCCTTCACAGGGGACTTAACACCGGGGAGCTGTTTTTT.

J is TRBJ2-2 and V is TRBV29-1; 9 bases are shared with TRBD2. Germline loops: CDR1 SQVTM, CDR2 ANQGSEA. CDR3 length: 15 residues. The junction had 9 bases not matched to a gene; V was cut back by 8 bases and J by 2 bases. CDR3 residues: CSTRIAGDNTGELFF. For the CDR3, the DNA is TGCAGCACGCGGATAGCGGGGGATAACACCGGGGAGCTGTTTTTT.

J is TRBJ2-1 and V is TRBV13, with 7 bases lining up with TRBD2. The CDR3 is 12 amino acids. Trimming at V came to 6 bases and at J to 9 bases, leaving 5 bases not matched to a gene. CDR1 PRHDT and CDR2 FYEKMQ come from the germline V gene (reference sequence). CDR3 region: CASRSSGTEQFF. For the CDR3, the DNA is TGTGCCAGCAGGTCTAGCGGTACTGAGCAGTTCTTC. Looking up the rest from reference TRBV13 and TRBJ2-1 gives the full variable domain: AAGVIQSPRHLIKEKRETATLKCYPIPRHDTVYWYQQGPGQDPQFLISFYEKMQSDKGSIPDRFSAQQFSDYHSELNMSSLELGDSALYFCASRSSGTEQFFGPGTRLTVL.

This rearrangement joins TRBV4-3 to TRBJ1-1; 8 bases are a match to TRBD1. Germline-derived CDR1 and CDR2 are LGHNA and YSLEER. This CDR3 is 19 amino acids long. J gave up 3 bases and V 1 base, and 16 bases lay outside the gene matches. The CDR3: CASSQVVQPGGGIDTEAFF. The CDR3 DNA follows: TGCGCCAGCAGCCAAGTTGTACAGCCAGGGGGCGGAATTGACACTGAAGCTTTCTTT.

The rearrangement links TRBV11-2 to TRBJ2-5; D is tentatively TRBD1 or TRBD2 (6 bases each). This CDR3 has 14 amino acids. V was trimmed by 5 bases and J by 5 bases, leaving 15 bases between them. Germline CDR1 and CDR2: SGHAT and FQNNGV. DNA for the CDR3: TGTGCCAGCAGCATTGGACGGGGGCTTGAGACCCAGTACTTC. It encodes CASSIGRGLETQYF. The full variable domain, its missing parts supplied by reference TRBV11-2 and TRBJ2-5, is EAGVAQSPRYKIIEKRQSVAFWCNPISGHATLYWYQQILGQGPKLLIQFQNNGVVDDSQLPKDRFSAERLKGVDSTLKIQPAKLEDSAVYLCASSIGRGLETQYFGPGTRLLVL.

This chain uses TRBV30 with TRBJ2-7; 9 bases fit TRBD1. V was pared by 5 bases and J by 5 bases, with 10 bases of the junction left unmatched. Germline lookup yields CDR1 GTSNPN and CDR2 SVGIG (reference sequence). The CDR3 is made up of 14 amino acids. This chain's CDR3 is CAWRRGTGTHEQYF. The CDR3, as DNA: TGTGCCTGGCGAAGAGGGACAGGGACCCACGAGCAGTACTTC.

V gene TRBV28 combines with J gene TRBJ2-5; D not certain. Germline V lookup: CDR1 MDHEN, CDR2 SYDVKM. The CDR3 length is 15 residues. V was clipped by 3 bases and J by 1 base, with 12 bases between them. CDR3 DNA: TGTGCCAGCAGTTTGACGGGCCCCGCCCAAGAGACCCAGTACTTC. Translation: CASSLTGPAQETQYF.

The gene calls are TRBV5-1 and TRBJ2-5, with D unresolved. V was pared by 4 bases and J by 4 bases, with 14 bases between. From germline, CDR1 is SGHRS and CDR2 YFSETQ. The CDR3 has 14 amino acids. CDR3 bases: TGCGCCAGCAGCCCTATGGAGAAGGGAGAGACCCAGTACTTC. Encoded protein: CASSPMEKGETQYF.

The CDR3 DNA follows: TGTGCCAGCAGCTCCTTGATTGGACAGGGTGGCGACGAGCAGTACTTC. Protein sequence: CASSSLIGQGGDEQYF. The rearrangement links TRBV5-6 to TRBJ2-7; 8 bases agree with TRBD1. This CDR3 is built from 16 residues. V shed 3 bases, J shed 5 bases, and the junction held 13 bases outside the gene matches. Germline CDR1 and CDR2: SGHDT and YYEEEE.

The rearrangement joins TRBV30 to TRBJ2-3; TRBD2 matches 10 bases. CDR1 is GTSNPN and CDR2 is SVGIG in the germline V gene (reference sequence). V lost 7 bases and J lost 4; bases outside the gene matches: 5. This CDR3 has 13 amino acids. CDR3 residues: CALLAGYADTQYF. The CDR3 DNA is TGTGCCTTACTAGCGGGATACGCAGATACGCAGTATTTT. The full variable domain, with the rest looked up from reference TRBV30 and TRBJ2-3, is SQTIHQWPATLVQPVGSPLSLECTVEGTSNPNLYWYRQAAGRGLQLLFYSVGIGQISSEVPQNLSASRPQDRQFILSSKKLLLSDSGFYLCALLAGYADTQYFGPGTRLTVL.

J is TRBJ2-7 and V is TRBV6-5; tentatively, D is TRBD1 (6 bases). The CDR3 contains 15 residues. Germline CDR1 is MNHEY and CDR2 is SVGAGI. V lost 3 bases, J lost 2 bases, and 14 bases lay in between. The CDR3 spells CASSYSPGQPYEQYF. In DNA form, the CDR3 reads TGTGCCAGCAGTTATTCTCCCGGACAGCCCTACGAGCAGTACTTC.

V usage is TRBV27 and J usage is TRBJ2-2, with D tentatively TRBD2 (6 bases). There are 17 residues in the CDR3. Between the trimmed V and J ends, which lost 0 bases and 3 bases, there was a span of 14 bases. CDR1 is MNHEY and CDR2 is SMNVEV in the germline V gene (reference sequence). The CDR3 loop reads CASSLSWASADTGELFF. DNA for the CDR3: TGTGCCAGCAGTTTATCGTGGGCTAGCGCCGACACCGGGGAGCTGTTTTTT.

V gene TRBV6-5 combines with J gene TRBJ2-7; D possibly corresponds to TRBD1 (5 bases). The CDR3 sequence is 15 residues long. Germline loops: CDR1 MNHEY, CDR2 SVGAGI. Trimming removed 7 bases at V and 0 bases at J, with 16 bases between. CDR3 DNA: TGTGCCAGCACCCACGACAGTGCCACCTCCTACGAGCAGTACTTC. Translation gives CASTHDSATSYEQYF.

This clone was seen a few times. The chain uses TRBV4-3 and TRBJ1-2; D is possibly TRBD1 (5 bases). CDR1 and CDR2 (germline): LGHNA, YSLEER. Trimming left V 1 base short and J 0 bases short, with 9 bases between. The length of the CDR3 is 15 residues. The CDR3 DNA follows: TGCGCCAGCAGCCAAGGACGGGGGACTAACTATGGCTACACCTTC. As protein: CASSQGRGTNYGYTF.

The gene calls are TRBV6-6 and TRBJ2-7, with D maybe TRBD2 (7 bases). CDR1 MNHNY and CDR2 SVGAGI come from the germline V gene (reference sequence). The CDR3 covers 14 residues. The V end was cut by 9 bases, the J end by 5 bases, with 20 bases between. The CDR3, as DNA: TGTGCCAGTTCATCGGGGGGCCGGGTGAACGAGCAGTACTTC. Translation gives CASSSGGRVNEQYF.

This clone has ten or more counts. The V and J genes are TRBV7-8 and TRBJ2-3; 15 bases are a match to TRBD2. The CDR3 runs to 19 residues. After removal of 5 bases from V and 1 base from J, the junction contained 10 bases not matched to a gene. Per germline, CDR1 SGHVS and CDR2 FQNEAQ. The CDR3 region is CASSQRGLAGGSGTDTQYF. DNA of the CDR3: TGTGCCAGCAGCCAAAGGGGACTAGCGGGGGGATCTGGCACAGATACGCAGTATTTT.

This sequence joins TRBV5-6 and TRBJ1-2, with D hard to call. The V end was cut by 0 bases, the J end by 1 base, with 4 bases between. Germline V gives CDR1 SGHDT, CDR2 YYEEEE. The CDR3 has 13 amino acids. CDR3 nucleotide sequence: TGTGCCAGCAGCTTGGTGGGTAACTATGGCTACACCTTC. This gives the protein CASSLVGNYGYTF.

CDR3 sequence reads: CASSLSGTVYGYTF. The CDR3 DNA is TGTGCCAGCAGTTTATCCGGGACAGTCTATGGCTACACCTTC. The V and J genes are TRBV27 and TRBJ1-2; 7 nucleotides line up with TRBD1. The CDR3 is 14 amino acids. After removal of 0 bases from V and 4 bases from J, the junction contained 2 bases not matched to a gene. Germline loops: CDR1 MNHEY, CDR2 SMNVEV (reference sequence).

The J gene is TRBJ1-1, the V gene TRBV14; 9 bases agree with TRBD1. CDR1 is SGHDN, CDR2 FVKESK, per germline. The CDR3 sequence is 14 residues long. J was trimmed by 0 bases and V by 4 bases; bases with no gene match: 0. The CDR3 bases are TGTGCCAGCAGCCGGACAGGGGTGAACACTGAAGCTTTCTTT. Translating gives CASSRTGVNTEAFF.

Remarks on this clone: The junction departs from germline at one end; a sequencing error may be responsible. The rearrangement joins TRBV5-4 to TRBJ2-2; D is ambiguous. Germline V gives CDR1 SGHNT, CDR2 YYREEE (reference sequence). This CDR3 has 18 residues. The CDR3 region is CASSQGVLVWGNTGELFF. CDR3 in DNA: TGCGCCAGCAGCCAAGGTGTTTTAGTTTGGGGGAACACCGGGGAGCTGTTTTTT.

The J gene is TRBJ2-1, the V gene TRBV5-6; a weak D match, TRBD1 (5 bases). This CDR3 region has 13 residues. Trimming took off 1 base at V and 6 bases at J, with 8 bases between the two ends. Per germline, CDR1 SGHDT and CDR2 YYEEEE. CDR3 amino acids: CASSLWGGNEQFF. CDR3 nucleotides: TGTGCCAGCAGCTTGTGGGGCGGCAATGAGCAGTTCTTC.

The gene calls are TRBV4-3 and TRBJ2-7; 7 nucleotides line up with TRBD2. The CDR3 totals 15 residues. V shed 5 bases and J 1 base; nucleotides not matched to a gene: 8. The germline V gene has CDR1 LGHNA and CDR2 YSLEER. The CDR3 loop reads CASSEGRGSSYEQYF. CDR3 sequence (DNA): TGCGCCAGCAGCGAAGGGAGGGGAAGTTCCTACGAGCAGTACTTC.